This T cell receptor (beta chain) was captured in a study of blood T cell repertoires in COVID-19. CDR3 size: 14 residues. From germline, CDR1 is SGHTA and CDR2 FQGTGA. The ends were cut back, 4 bases at V and 4 bases at J, with 12 bases in the middle. Profiling relied on immunoSEQ multiplex PCR, and the TCRdb table lists in-frame clones only, not all of them. Of more than 140,000 clones in the sample, roughly 84% were seen once. J is TRBJ2-3 and V is TRBV7-3, with TRBD2 as a possible D gene (6 bases). Sequencing was performed on peripheral blood. This receptor was obtained from a woman aged 50 to 60 in a cohort sampled during active or convalescent COVID-19. The chain's CDR3 is CASSSTSIADTQYF. CDR3 coding DNA: TGTGCCAGCAGCTCCACTAGCATCGCAGATACGCAGTATTTT.